This TCR beta chain is from a study of cytomegalovirus exposure and HLA in healthy donors. This CDR3 is built from 14 residues. V gave up 9 bases and J gave up 3 bases; unmatched junction bases: 10. CDR1 is MDHEN and CDR2 is SYDVKM in the germline V gene. As concerns this clone: Its antigen is as yet unknown.

This PCR relied on a set of 60 Vbeta primers and 13 Jbeta primers. Produced via immunoSEQ multiplex PCR; TCRdb's table is partial and in-frame only. The data contain approximately 76,000 clones, over 60% of them seen just once; the ten biggest clones take up about 16%. Overall study results and limits: In a later analysis, the majority of CMV-associated beta chains seemingly showed HLA restriction. Among the CMV-associated chains, three were confirmed in vitro as specific for CMV antigens. A later analysis reportedly identified an Asian-associated ancestry cluster as carrying fewer N-insertions than the roughly 700-donor mean.

The chain links TRBV28 to TRBJ2-7; TRBD2 matches at 8 bases. The sequencing sample was made of PBMCs. The receptor's source is a woman in her 40s in good health and CMV-seropositive. This CDR3 is CASRRGGTSYEQYV. CDR3 in DNA: TGTGCCAGTCGAAGGGGGGGGACTAGCTACGAGCAGTACGTC.